A selection of T cell receptor beta chains follows, all from one sample in a study of blood T cell repertoires in COVID-19. The data were produced by immunoSEQ multiplex PCR, yet TCRdb's version contains in-frame clones alone and is incomplete. This table holds 290,000 or so clones, approximately 86% found once. Sequenced input: PBMCs or T cells enriched from blood (not recorded which). The source is a woman aged 18-29 years who had recovered from COVID-19. Each CDR3 is given with its conserved first and last residue. D genes are given only for firm matches. Part of the rows lack a size; the others show once, few, many or a class for expanded clones.

>.|TRBV4-3|TRBJ2-5|.
TGCGCCAGCAGCCAAGCGGGTGGTAGCAGAGGGGAGACCCAGTACTTC
CASSQAGGSRGETQYF
>.|TRBV7-8|TRBJ1-2|TRBD1
TGTGCCAGCAGCTTAAGGGACAGGGGAAACTATGGCTACACCTTC
CASSLRDRGNYGYTF
>.|TRBV19|TRBJ2-1|TRBD2
TGTGCCAGTAGTATAGAGGCGGGAGTAGCTGAGCAGTTCTTC
CASSIEAGVAEQFF
>.|TRBV30|TRBJ2-7|TRBD2
TGTGCCTGCGTGGGGTTACAAGCGGGAGTGTACGAGCAGTACTTC
CACVGLQAGVYEQYF
>.|TRBV18|TRBJ2-6|TRBD1
TGTGCCAGCTCACCGACAGGGAGCTCAGGGGCCAACGTCCTGACTTTC
CASSPTGSSGANVLTF
>.|TRBV5-1|TRBJ2-1|.
TGCGCCAGCAGCTTGGCCGAAAGGTTCGGAGGGTCCCCTTATGCCTACAATGAGCAGTTCTTC
CASSLAERFGGSPYAYNEQFF
>.|TRBV7-2|TRBJ2-7|TRBD2
TGTGCCAGCAGCAAAGAGGGCGGGGGGACCTACGAGCAGTACTTC
CASSKEGGGTYEQYF
>.|TRBV27|TRBJ2-1|TRBD1
TGTGCCAGCAGTTTATTGTTTAGGACAGGGGATTACAATGAGCAGTTCTTC
CASSLLFRTGDYNEQFF
>few|TRBV6-5|TRBJ1-1|.
TGTGCCAGCAGTAAACAGACAGCGAACACTGAAGCTTTCTTT
CASSKQTANTEAFF
>once|TRBV18|TRBJ2-1|TRBD2
TGTGCCAGTAGTAAAAGCGGGGATTCCTACAATGAGCAGTTCTTC
CASSKSGDSYNEQFF
>once|TRBV28|TRBJ1-2|TRBD1
TGTGCCAGCAGTTCTCGACAGGGTTATGGCTACACCTTC
CASSSRQGYGYTF
>once|TRBV2|TRBJ2-7|TRBD1
TGTGCCAGCTCTCGAGGGACAGGGGTCGAGCAGTACTTC
CASSRGTGVEQYF
>.|TRBV27|TRBJ2-1|.
TGTGCCAGCGGAAGCTTCACGCTAGCAGGAGTCTCCCTAGGCTCCTACAATGAGCAGTTCTTC
CASGSFTLAGVSLGSYNEQFF
>.|TRBV6-6|TRBJ2-1|.
TGTGCCAGCAGTTACTCGTTTGAGAGCTCCTACAATGAGCAGTTCTTC
CASSYSFESSYNEQFF
>.|TRBV25-1|TRBJ1-2|.
TGTGCCAGCCTTCGAGGGGGTAATGACTATGGCTACACCTTC
CASLRGGNDYGYTF
>.|TRBV19|TRBJ2-5|.
TGTGCCAGTAGTTCCGATGTCTTTCAGGGGCGCGCAGAGACCCAGTACTTC
CASSSDVFQGRAETQYF